The 5 T cell receptor beta chains given below trace back to one sample, sequenced in a study of T cells after yellow fever vaccination. One entry per CDR3 protein, called by TCRdb with MiXCR from the 5' RACE reads. This table holds more than 350,000 distinct CDR3 sequences, more than 9% found once. Sequenced material: PBMCs, taken on the day of the first yellow fever vaccination. Every receptor here comes from a man between 18 and 29 years old who received the YFV17D yellow fever vaccine.

This clonotype was found a few times. This sequence joins TRBV7-3 and TRBJ2-5; the D gene is possibly TRBD1 (6 bases). The CDR3 consists of 14 residues. Trimming pared 5 bases from V and 4 bases from J, leaving 14 bases between. Germline CDR1 is SGHTA and CDR2 is FQGTGA. CDR3 region: CASSASGEAETQYF. The CDR3 region has the DNA TGTGCCAGCAGCGCATCAGGGGAAGCAGAGACCCAGTACTTC.

The chain joins TRBV9 to TRBJ1-3; the match to TRBD1 covers 8 bases. Germline trimming cut 2 bases from V and 2 bases from J; bases unmatched to any gene: 6. Per germline, CDR1 SGDLS and CDR2 YYNGEE. The CDR3 has 16 residues. CDR3 coding DNA: TGTGCCAGCAGCGTGGATGGGACAGGCACTGGAAACACCATATATTTT. Translating gives CASSVDGTGTGNTIYF.

Many counts were recorded for this clonotype. The chain uses TRBV12-3 or TRBV12-4 and TRBJ2-7; D possibly matches TRBD1 or TRBD2 (5 bases each). The CDR3 loop spans 16 amino acids. The ends were cut back, 5 bases at V and 0 bases at J, with 17 bases in the middle. The CDR3 loop reads CASSPHSSGASYEQYF. The CDR3, as DNA: TGTGCCAGCAGTCCCCACTCGTCCGGGGCCTCCTACGAGCAGTACTTC.

The chain recombines TRBV9 with TRBJ2-5, with TRBD2 matching 7 bases. CDR1 is SGDLS, CDR2 YYNGEE, per germline. The CDR3 is 16 residues long. J lost 4 bases, V lost 0 bases, and 9 bases had no gene match. CDR3 nucleotide sequence: TGTGCCAGCAGCGTAGAAGGAGCGGGGCCTTCAGAGACCCAGTACTTC. Encoded protein: CASSVEGAGPSETQYF.

This clonotype was seen a handful of times. The chain employs TRBV5-1 and TRBJ2-7, with 8 bases identical to TRBD1. Germline-derived CDR1 and CDR2 are SGHRS and YFSETQ. The CDR3 contains 13 residues. The V and J ends lost 7 bases and 2 bases, in that order; junction bases with no gene match: 5. The CDR3 bases are TGCGCCAGCGGGTCGACAGGGGCCTACGAGCAGTACTTC. It is translated as CASGSTGAYEQYF.